The clone carrying this TCR beta chain was recorded at least ten times. Its antigen is undetermined. Isolation of PBMCs was performed on 8.5 to 10 ml fresh peripheral blood. Amplification yielded TCR beta CDR3 regions, with RNA transcripts as the source. Primed by the HTBI set, a first-round RT-PCR was run on the TCR CDR3. TCRdb reprocessed the multiplex PCR reads via MiXCR and lists one record per CDR3 protein. Altogether over 450,000 distinct CDR3 sequences are present, 14% being singletons, with the ten largest covering about a sixth. This record belongs to a study of T cells in Graves' hyperthyroidism and ophthalmopathy. Findings and limits, study-wide: A 13 V-J signature model discriminated ophthalmopathy versus stable hyperthyroidism.

Sequencing input: blood. This clonotype originated in a woman between 18 and 30 years old with Graves' hyperthyroidism.

CDR3 sequence: CSVGFLAGVRNEQFF. In nucleotides, the CDR3 is TGCAGCGTTGGTTTCCTAGCGGGAGTCAGGAATGAGCAGTTCTTC. V and J are TRBV29-1 and TRBJ2-1; TRBD2 aligns across 10 bases. CDR1 and CDR2 (germline): SQVTM, ANQGSEA. The CDR3 runs 15 residues. V shed 4 bases and J 7 bases; nucleotides not matched to a gene: 10.